This T cell receptor beta chain was sequenced during a study of blood T cell repertoires in COVID-19 (dated by TCRdb to between 2020 and 2021). In terms of the full investigation: The collaborator samples originated in the United States, Italy and Spain and spanned the acute and convalescent phases of COVID-19. The material from the prospective study consisted of cDNA or gDNA derived from T cells, B-cell-depleted T cells, or PBMCs. Deeply sampled blood TCRbeta repertoires from subjects exposed to, actively infected with, or recovered from COVID-19 were included in the dataset. The repertoires were released in a freely available public database meant as a resource for research on the immune response to SARS-CoV-2. The samples were drawn from the first 160 participants of the ongoing ImmuneRACE study and from under 1,500 subjects provided by 6 global collaborators. A de-identified subject ID, COVID-19 status, age in years and sex were almost always included in the sample metadata. HLA class I and class II types, where available, came from metadata supplied by the sample provider rather than from assay-based typing.

At one collaborating source in Seattle, patients were enrolled during active infection and were followed longitudinally through the course of disease. Whole blood was collected in K2EDTA tubes by collaborating institutions according to the institutions' own protocols. For TCRbeta analysis, collaborator samples were shipped as frozen whole blood, as isolated PBMCs, or as DNA extracted from either sample type. From its cysteine to its phenylalanine, the CDR3 spans 11 amino acids. The read is trimmed to its CDR3 DNA, 33 bases read in frame from base 1. CDR1 is given as SEHNR and CDR2 as FQNEAQ, both from the germline V gene (reference sequence). The V and J ends are trimmed by 1 base and 10 bases, leaving 6 bases between them. The immunoSEQ Assay, a bias-controlled multiplex PCR, was used to amplify TCRbeta CDR3 regions from genomic DNA. Regarding the original processing steps: The number of nucleated cells in each sample was estimated by amplification of reference gene primers within the assay. Sequence reads were collapsed and filtered to measure the absolute abundance of every unique TCRbeta CDR3 rearrangement. For each sample, productive Simpson clonality was calculated as the square root of Simpson's diversity index over productive rearrangements. Imported from immuneACCESS, the table was reduced by TCRdb to in-frame sequences with V and J called. These copies leave out some clones; in studies compared against another copy, an unresolved V gene accounts for under half, and the cause of the remainder is not known. V and J calls plus clone size are reproduced from that table; the DNA served to infer D and trimming. Recorded for this sample are around 170,000 clones; roughly three quarters of them occurred a single time. The ten largest make up about 10% of the sample.

As for this clone: The antigen it binds to is not known. Base qualities are not provided; no much larger clone lies one nucleotide away.

Study-level results and caveats: The quantity of clinical and demographic metadata differed by source and by participant and was supplied without curation.

The chain is assembled from TRBV7-9 and TRBJ2-3, with the D gene not clear enough to name. Sample: peripheral blood. The receptor was isolated from a woman at least 80 years old with COVID-19, enrolled during active disease. The base sequence is TGTGCCAGCAGCTTAGACTACGCGCAGTATTTT. This sequence encodes CASSLDYAQYF.